This T cell receptor (beta chain) was sequenced in a study of graft-versus-host responses after intestinal transplantation. Study conclusions and caveats: Early post-transplant declines in HvG were associated with peak levels of circulating GvH clones. High graft-versus-host to host-versus-graft clonal ratios were seen in allografts of patients with graft-donor T cell macrochimerism. GvH clones turned up in recipient marrow; some had shown up first in ileum or blood.

The data were produced by immunoSEQ multiplex PCR, yet TCRdb's version contains in-frame clones alone and is incomplete. Of some 150,000 clones in the sample, 80% to 95% were seen once. For this clone: Its antigen remains unknown.

The source material was unstimulated CD4+ T cells sorted from spleen or lymph node cells, sampled before intestinal transplant. The TCR comes from a human donor who received an intestinal transplant.

The CDR3 sequence: CASSLGLAGAADTQYF. The CDR3 DNA reads as TGTGCCAGCAGCTTGGGACTAGCGGGAGCCGCAGATACGCAGTATTTT. J is TRBJ2-3 and V is TRBV7-7; 14 nucleotides align to TRBD2. Germline V gene lookup returns CDR1 SSHAT and CDR2 FNYEAQ (reference sequence). The ends lost 3 bases at V and 4 bases at J; junction bases unmatched: 3. The CDR3 has 16 residues.